This T cell receptor (beta chain) was obtained from a study of blood T cell repertoires in COVID-19 (dated by TCRdb to 2018 to 2020). For the study in its entirety: Collaborator samples came from the United States, Italy and Spain and covered acute and convalescent phases of COVID-19. Sample metadata almost always included a de-identified subject ID, COVID-19 status, age in years and sex. Deeply sampled blood TCRbeta repertoires from subjects exposed to, actively infected with, or recovered from COVID-19 were included in the dataset. The samples were drawn from two sources: the first 160 participants of the ongoing ImmuneRACE study, and 1,254 subjects contributed by 6 global collaborators. A freely available public database, intended as a resource for researchers studying the immune response to SARS-CoV-2, is where the repertoires were released. The material from the prospective study consisted of cDNA or gDNA derived from T cells, B-cell-depleted T cells, or PBMCs. HLA class I and class II types, where available, came from metadata supplied by the sample provider rather than from assay-based typing. General conclusions and limits of the study: The amount of clinical and demographic metadata varied by source and participant and was provided uncurated.

At one collaborating source in Seattle, patients were enrolled during active infection and were followed longitudinally through the course of disease. Whole blood was collected in K2EDTA tubes by collaborating institutions according to the institutions' own protocols. For TCRbeta analysis, collaborator samples were shipped as frozen whole blood, as isolated PBMCs, or as DNA extracted from either sample type. Remarks on this clone: Its specific antigen is unknown. It has no much larger one-base neighbor in the sample; base qualities were not kept.

The CDR3 runs 15 amino acids, cysteine and phenylalanine included. CDR3 DNA only is kept here, 45 bases in frame from base 1. The CDR1 and CDR2 encoded by the germline V gene are SGHTA and FQGNSA. The germline ends are 16 bases apart after V is trimmed by 4 bases and J by 3 bases. The immunoSEQ Assay, a bias-controlled multiplex PCR, was used to amplify TCRbeta CDR3 regions from genomic DNA. The original pipeline was this. The number of nucleated cells in each sample was estimated by amplification of reference gene primers within the assay. To quantify the absolute abundance of each unique TCRbeta CDR3 rearrangement, sequence reads were collapsed and filtered. Productive Simpson clonality was computed per sample as the square root of Simpson's diversity index over productive rearrangements. What TCRdb holds here is the immuneACCESS table cut down to in-frame rearrangements. Part of the clones is not present; checked against another copy, under half of the missing clones reflect an unresolved V gene, and the others are unexplained. From that table come the V and J calls and clone size; the DNA was used to work out D and trimming. The sample yields some 45,000 clones; approximately 95% were counted once. The top ten hold roughly 1% of the sample.

In this chain, TRBV7-2 is recombined with TRBJ2-7; TRBD1 might be the D gene, on 5 matching bases. The specimen was peripheral blood. The TCR comes from a man in his 60s with COVID-19, enrolled during active disease. The nucleotides are TGTGCCAGCAGCTCTAGGGCAGGGAAAAACTACGAGCAGTACTTC. It encodes CASSSRAGKNYEQYF.